These 7 T cell receptor beta chains were all obtained from the same sample, sequenced in a study of T cells after yellow fever vaccination (dated by TCRdb to 2018 to 2020). The library was generated by 5' RACE. Sequencing took place on an Illumina NovaSeq 6000. TCRdb redid the processing of the public reads, applying fastp at Q25 and MiXCR, and retained in-frame beta chains. Every entry covers one CDR3 protein and lists the most common genes and DNA from its rows. For this sample the table gives some 340,000 distinct CDR3 sequences, of which approximately 4% were detected only once. Roughly 24% of the sample lies in the top ten. In light of the paper, this sample's treatment or condition label describes: live attenuated yellow fever vaccine strain. Sequencing used PBMCs, obtained 5 days after the yellow fever booster vaccination. These receptor sequences come from a man aged 18 to 30 who received the YFV17D yellow fever vaccine.

V is TRBV20-1 and J is TRBJ2-3; 8 nucleotides align to TRBD2. The V gene's germline CDR1 is DFQATT and CDR2 SNEGSKA (reference sequence). This CDR3 is 18 amino acids long. Losses at the gene ends were 5 bases for V and 0 bases for J; bases not matched to a gene: 16. The CDR3 reads CSADSAHIAGTSTDTQYF. The CDR3 DNA follows: TGCAGTGCTGACTCGGCTCATATAGCGGGGACTAGCACAGATACGCAGTATTTT.

This clonotype has more than one count but fewer than ten. The chain uses TRBV5-4 and TRBJ2-7; TRBD1 matches at 7 bases. CDR1 is SGHNT, CDR2 YYREEE, per germline (reference sequence). The CDR3 is 15 amino acids. V lost 0 bases to trimming and J lost 0 bases; unmatched junction nucleotides: 3. CDR3 sequence (DNA): TGTGCCAGCAGCTTGGACAGACAGGGCTCCTACGAGCAGTACTTC. Protein sequence: CASSLDRQGSYEQYF. The variable domain in full, completed from reference TRBV5-4 and TRBJ2-7, reads ETGVTQSPTHLIKTRGQQVTLRCSSQSGHNTVSWYQQALGQGPQFIFQYYREEENGRGNFPPRFSGLQFPNYSSELNVNALELDDSALYLCASSLDRQGSYEQYFGPGTRLTVT.

This clonotype has only a few counts. In DNA form, the CDR3 reads TGCGCCAGCAGCCCGGACAGGGGAGTTTCCCAGTACTTC. Translation gives CASSPDRGVSQYF. This chain links TRBV5-1 with TRBJ2-5, with 9 nucleotides matching TRBD1. The CDR3 has 13 residues. With V trimmed by 4 bases and J by 9 bases, 7 bases remained unmatched. Per the germline V gene, CDR1 is SGHRS and CDR2 is YFSETQ.

This clonotype was recorded a few times. V gene TRBV5-1 combines with J gene TRBJ2-3; either TRBD1 or TRBD2 may supply D (5 bases each). CDR3 length: 17 residues. V was cut by 7 bases and J by 1 base, with 22 bases left in between. CDR1 and CDR2 (germline): SGHRS, YFSETQ. CDR3 bases: TGCGCCAGCGTACGGGGCGGTTTCGGTGGGGGCACAGATACGCAGTATTTT. Its translation is CASVRGGFGGGTDTQYF. Full variable domain (rest looked up from reference TRBV5-1 and TRBJ2-3): KAGVTQTPRYLIKTRGQQVTLSCSPISGHRSVSWYQQTPGQGLQFLFEYFSETQRNKGNFPGRFSGRQFSNSRSEMNVSTLELGDSALYLCASVRGGFGGGTDTQYFGPGTRLTVL.

V usage is TRBV5-1 and J usage is TRBJ2-7; tentative D call: TRBD1 (6 bases). The CDR3 contains 14 residues. CDR1 and CDR2 (germline): SGHRS, YFSETQ. The V gene lost 3 bases and the J gene lost 1 base, with 11 bases spanning the gap. The CDR3 spells CASSSRTVSYEQYV. CDR3 DNA sequence: TGCGCCAGCAGCTCTAGGACAGTTTCCTACGAGCAGTACGTC.

The genes are TRBV25-1 and TRBJ2-3, with TRBD2 matching 13 bases. This CDR3 has 15 amino acids. Per the germline V gene, CDR1 is MGHDK and CDR2 is SYGVNS. After removal of 4 bases from V and 6 bases from J, the junction contained 4 bases not matched to a gene. The chain's CDR3 is CASSATSGGADTQYF. The CDR3 DNA reads as TGTGCCAGCAGTGCCACTAGCGGGGGGGCGGATACGCAGTATTTT.

This rearrangement joins TRBV6-5 to TRBJ1-6; D call uncertain. The V and J ends lost 2 bases and 16 bases respectively, with 12 bases between them. The germline V gene encodes CDR1 MNHEY and CDR2 SVGAGI. The CDR3 is 12 amino acids. The DNA of the CDR3 is TGTGCCAGCAGTTACCGGGGTAGGGAGCTCCACTTT. This gives the protein CASSYRGRELHF.